These T cell receptor beta chains were read from a single sample in a study of T cell responses to AZD1222 COVID-19 vaccine. The repertoire was sequenced with immunoSEQ multiplex PCR; TCRdb's copy has only in-frame clones and lacks some. The sample holds more than 110,000 clones, approximately 92% seen once. The sample in question was peripheral blood, obtained 28 days after the second AZD1222 dose. Every receptor here comes from an adult who received the AZD1222 COVID-19 vaccine. Both conserved end residues are part of each CDR3. D genes are given only for firm matches. Not all rows give a size; the values are once, few, many and, for expanded clones, a class.

TRBD1	.	TRBV9	TRBJ1-1	CASSGGDRGSHEAFF	TGTGCCAGCAGCGGAGGGGACAGGGGGTCCCATGAAGCTTTCTTT
.	.	TRBV11-2	TRBJ2-1	CASSMLSAAQQFF	TGTGCCAGCAGCATGCTCTCGGCAGCCCAGCAGTTCTTC
.	.	TRBV7-3	TRBJ2-2	CASSFAGRYTGELFF	TGTGCCAGCAGCTTTGCCGGACGGTACACCGGGGAGCTGTTTTTT
TRBD2	.	TRBV14	TRBJ2-7	CASSQVGGGEQYF	TGTGCCAGCAGCCAAGTGGGCGGGGGCGAGCAGTACTTC
.	.	TRBV7-9	TRBJ2-3	CASSPDRYTDTQYF	TGTGCCAGCAGCCCCGACAGATACACAGATACGCAGTATTTT
.	.	TRBV3-1/TRBV3-2	TRBJ1-1	CASRRGNTEAFF	TGTGCCAGCAGGAGAGGGAACACTGAAGCTTTCTTT
TRBD2	.	TRBV4-2	TRBJ2-1	CASSHQGAGGIYNEQFF	TGTGCCAGCAGCCATCAGGGAGCGGGAGGGATCTACAATGAGCAGTTCTTC
.	.	TRBV28	TRBJ2-3	CASSSQQDTQYF	TGTGCCAGCAGTTCGCAGCAGGATACGCAGTATTTT
.	.	TRBV3-1/TRBV3-2	TRBJ1-6	CASSPDSPLHF	TGTGCCAGCAGCCCGGATTCACCCCTCCACTTT
.	.	TRBV18	TRBJ1-1	CASSREGHMNTEAFF	TGTGCCAGCTCACGGGAGGGACATATGAACACTGAAGCTTTCTTT
.	.	TRBV9	TRBJ2-1	CASSVGHGGNEQFF	TGTGCCAGCAGCGTTGGACACGGGGGCAATGAGCAGTTCTTC
.	once	TRBV11-2	TRBJ1-1	CASSLEAGIRGTEAFF	TGTGCCAGCAGCTTAGAGGCGGGTATACGGGGCACTGAAGCTTTCTTT
TRBD2	once	TRBV7-6	TRBJ2-3	CASSPSGRPTDTQYF	TGTGCCAGCAGCCCGAGCGGGAGGCCCACAGATACGCAGTATTTT
.	once	TRBV30	TRBJ2-5	CAWSVRETQYF	TGTGCCTGGAGTGTACGGGAGACCCAGTACTTC
.	.	TRBV7-7	TRBJ2-2	CASSHREGLSTGELFF	TGTGCCAGCAGCCACCGCGAGGGATTGAGCACCGGGGAGCTGTTTTTT
TRBD2	once	TRBV9	TRBJ2-1	CASSVGASGYNEQFF	TGTGCCAGCAGCGTAGGAGCTAGCGGGTATAATGAGCAGTTCTTC
TRBD1	.	TRBV18	TRBJ2-7	CASSRQGLSYEQYF	TGTGCCAGCTCCCGACAGGGCCTCTCCTACGAGCAGTACTTC
.	.	TRBV6-4	TRBJ2-6	CASSGAFGGGANVLTF	TGTGCCAGCAGTGGGGCCTTCGGAGGTGGGGCCAACGTCCTGACTTTC
.	.	TRBV18	TRBJ1-1	CASSRFVGQLEAFF	TGTGCCAGCTCACGATTCGTTGGGCAGCTTGAAGCTTTCTTT
TRBD1	.	TRBV28	TRBJ1-2	CASLSGQAIGGYTF	TGTGCCAGCCTCTCGGGACAGGCGATAGGGGGCTACACCTTC
TRBD1	once	TRBV28	TRBJ2-1	CASSRDRALSALNNEQFF	TGTGCCAGCAGCCGGGACAGGGCTCTTTCCGCCCTAAACAATGAGCAGTTCTTC
TRBD1	.	TRBV19	TRBJ1-2	CASRDRANYGYTF	TGTGCCAGCCGGGACAGAGCTAACTATGGCTACACCTTC
.	.	TRBV28	TRBJ2-6	CASRPFLRGSGANVLTF	TGTGCCAGCAGGCCGTTCCTCCGGGGCTCTGGGGCCAACGTCCTGACTTTC
TRBD1	.	TRBV7-2	TRBJ2-2	CASGWQGDTGELFF	TGTGCCAGCGGTTGGCAGGGGGACACCGGGGAGCTGTTTTTT
.	.	TRBV7-2	TRBJ1-4	CASTIGGPNEKLFF	TGTGCCAGCACTATTGGGGGGCCAAATGAAAAACTGTTTTTT
TRBD1	.	TRBV29-1	TRBJ2-2	CSVSGTASNTGELFF	TGCAGCGTTAGTGGGACAGCCTCAAACACCGGGGAGCTGTTTTTT
TRBD1	.	TRBV28	TRBJ2-1	CASSLVRTGIYNEQFF	TGTGCCAGCAGTTTAGTCAGGACAGGGATCTACAATGAGCAGTTCTTC
TRBD1	.	TRBV4-1	TRBJ1-5	CASSQEAQGMQPQHF	TGCGCCAGCAGCCAAGAAGCACAGGGGATGCAGCCCCAGCATTTT
.	.	TRBV28	TRBJ1-1	CASSKKQGPILNTEAFF	TGTGCCAGCAGTAAAAAACAGGGTCCCATTCTGAACACTGAAGCTTTCTTT
TRBD1	.	TRBV4-1	TRBJ1-2	CASSPTYRGRSIGYTF	TGCGCCAGCAGCCCGACCTACAGGGGGCGTTCCATTGGCTACACCTTC
.	.	TRBV5-1	TRBJ1-2	CASSRGRANYGYTF	TGCGCCAGCAGCCGGGGGAGAGCTAACTATGGCTACACCTTC
.	.	TRBV4-3	TRBJ1-1	CASSQEGGKKKTEAFF	TGCGCCAGCAGCCAAGAGGGGGGCAAAAAGAAGACTGAAGCTTTCTTT
TRBD1	.	TRBV6-2/TRBV6-3	TRBJ2-1	CASSYARGRRNEQFF	TGTGCCAGCAGTTACGCAAGGGGGCGCAGGAATGAGCAGTTCTTC
.	.	TRBV10-2	TRBJ2-1	CASSGWREFF	TGCGCCAGCAGTGGGTGGAGGGAGTTCTTC
.	once	TRBV27	TRBJ1-1	CASSPDHLVMNTEAFF	TGTGCCAGCAGTCCGGACCACCTGGTCATGAACACTGAAGCTTTCTTT
TRBD2	.	TRBV15	TRBJ2-5	CATSREIAGGQETQYF	TGTGCCACCAGCAGAGAAATAGCGGGAGGGCAAGAGACCCAGTACTTC
TRBD1	.	TRBV7-2	TRBJ1-1	CASSSPGQGRNTEAFF	TGTGCCAGCAGCTCCCCGGGACAGGGCAGGAACACTGAAGCTTTCTTT
TRBD1	once	TRBV19	TRBJ2-7	CASSVGQGTYEQYF	TGTGCCAGTAGTGTGGGACAGGGAACCTACGAGCAGTACTTC
.	.	TRBV28	TRBJ1-2	CASSLGFHRTENYGYTF	TGTGCCAGCAGTTTAGGCTTCCACCGGACGGAAAACTATGGCTACACCTTC
.	.	TRBV20-1	TRBJ2-5	CSARLETQYF	TGCAGTGCTAGATTGGAGACCCAGTACTTC
TRBD1	.	TRBV4-1	TRBJ1-4	CASSQSGTGAEKLFF	TGCGCCAGCAGCCAAAGTGGGACAGGAGCTGAAAAACTGTTTTTT
TRBD1	.	TRBV10-3	TRBJ1-5	CAISDHTGAIGNQPQHF	TGTGCCATCAGTGACCACACAGGGGCAATTGGCAATCAGCCCCAGCATTTT
.	.	TRBV11-2	TRBJ2-7	CASSPWGFYEQYF	TGTGCCAGCAGTCCCTGGGGGTTCTACGAGCAGTACTTC
.	.	TRBV20-1	TRBJ1-2	CRGSYGYTF	TGCAGGGGGAGCTATGGCTACACCTTC
.	.	TRBV7-2	TRBJ1-2	CASSLDYFGNNYGYTF	TGTGCCAGCAGCTTAGACTATTTCGGAAACAACTATGGCTACACCTTC
.	.	TRBV7-9	TRBJ1-2	CASSLGQDHNYGYTF	TGTGCCAGCAGCTTAGGACAGGATCATAACTATGGCTACACCTTC
TRBD1	.	TRBV3-1/TRBV3-2	TRBJ1-2	CASSSYRGQNYGYTF	TGTGCCAGCAGCTCCTACAGGGGGCAAAACTATGGCTACACCTTC
.	.	TRBV3-1/TRBV3-2	TRBJ1-1	CASSQGAEAFF	TGTGCCAGCAGCCAAGGGGCTGAAGCTTTCTTT